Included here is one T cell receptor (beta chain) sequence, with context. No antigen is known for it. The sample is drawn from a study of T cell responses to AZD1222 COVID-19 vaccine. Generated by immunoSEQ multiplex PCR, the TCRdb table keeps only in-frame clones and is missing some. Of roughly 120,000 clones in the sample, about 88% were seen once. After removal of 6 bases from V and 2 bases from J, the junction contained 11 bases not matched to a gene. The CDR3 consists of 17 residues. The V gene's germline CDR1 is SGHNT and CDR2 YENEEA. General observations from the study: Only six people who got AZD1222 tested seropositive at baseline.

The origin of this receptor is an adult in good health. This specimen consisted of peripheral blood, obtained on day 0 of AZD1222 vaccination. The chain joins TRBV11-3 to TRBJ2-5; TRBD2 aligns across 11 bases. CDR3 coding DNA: TGTGCCAGCAGTAGGGGGACTAGCGGAGCTCAACAAGAGACCCAGTACTTC. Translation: CASSRGTSGAQQETQYF. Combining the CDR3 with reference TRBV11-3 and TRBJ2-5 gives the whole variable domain EAGVVQSPRYKIIEKKQPVAFWCNPISGHNTLYWYLQNLGQGPELLIRYENEEAVDDSQLPKDRFSAERLKGVDSTLKIQPAELGDSAVYLCASSRGTSGAQQETQYFGPGTRLLVL.